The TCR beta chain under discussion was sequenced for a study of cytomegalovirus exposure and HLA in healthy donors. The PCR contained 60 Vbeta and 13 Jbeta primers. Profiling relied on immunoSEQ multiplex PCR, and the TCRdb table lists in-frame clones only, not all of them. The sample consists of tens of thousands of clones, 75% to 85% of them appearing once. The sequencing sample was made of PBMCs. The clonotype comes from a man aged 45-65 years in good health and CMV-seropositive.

This chain's CDR3 is CASRRTGAIHGYEQYF. DNA of the CDR3: TGCGCCAGCAGAAGGACAGGGGCCATCCATGGGTACGAGCAGTACTTC. The V gene is TRBV10-2, the J gene TRBJ2-7; 9 bases are shared with TRBD1. The CDR3 is made up of 16 amino acids. Germline values: CDR1 WSHSY, CDR2 SAAADI. Losses at the gene ends were 6 bases for V and 4 bases for J; bases not matched to a gene: 13.